This T cell receptor (beta chain) was observed in a study of CD8 T cells in ankylosing spondylitis. Overall study findings and caveats: Seemingly characteristic of ankylosing spondylitis blood was a TCR beta motif consisting of several highly homologous variants. In peripheral blood, disease-linked CD8+ clones occurred at relatively low frequencies.

Trimming took 4 bases from V and 6 from J; bases not matched to a gene: 6. This CDR3 comprises 13 residues. Germline loops: CDR1 SGHDT, CDR2 YYEEEE. The authors made TCR beta libraries by quantitative 5'-RACE with molecular barcodes. Each CDR3 protein gets one entry after TCRdb re-called the 5' RACE reads with MiXCR. The sample lists just under 95,000 distinct CDR3 sequences; roughly 8.8% were seen once. Many counts were recorded for this clonotype. The antigen is not known. The sequenced sample was blood, either unsorted or a sorted T cell fraction (not recorded which). This chain links TRBV5-6 with TRBJ1-1, with 7 bases that match TRBD1. This sequence was found in a male donor with ankylosing spondylitis or in good health (not recorded which). DNA for the CDR3: TGTGCCAGCAGCCCACTGACAGGGCCTGAAGCTTTCTTT. Translation gives CASSPLTGPEAFF.